This T cell receptor (beta chain) stems from a study of regulatory T cells in long-lasting Graves disease. Many counts were recorded for this clonotype. Losses at the gene ends were 5 bases for V and 5 bases for J; bases not matched to a gene: 0. The CDR3 is made up of 12 amino acids. Time point of the sample: newly diagnosed GD, antithyroid drugs for less than 3 months. TCR sequences were obtained from RNA taken from PBMCs. CDR3-region Arm-PCR and iRepertoire HTBI primers produced the TCR beta libraries. TCRdb re-derived calls from the multiplex PCR reads in MiXCR, one entry per CDR3 protein. Found here are 400,000 to 650,000 distinct CDR3 sequences, about 16% of them singletons; the top ten hold around 25%. This sample was shared with a second study, whose subject was T cells in Graves' hyperthyroidism and ophthalmopathy.

The sequencing here drew on peripheral blood mononuclear cells (PBMCs), taken at new diagnosis, from a patient treated with antithyroid drugs. The chain couples TRBV12-3 or TRBV12-4 to TRBJ1-2, with 9 nucleotides matching TRBD1. The receptor's source is a woman aged 35 to 59 with Graves disease. The CDR3 protein is CASSDRGYGYTF. The CDR3 DNA is TGTGCCAGCAGTGACAGGGGGTATGGCTACACCTTC.